The source of this T cell receptor beta chain is a study of T cell repertoires in cytomegalovirus infection. Study-level information: HLA-B-restricted CMV epitopes that are well studied, plus recently identified HLA-C-restricted ones, were used by the study.

Germline loops: CDR1 MNHNS, CDR2 SASEGT. CDR3 length equals 16 residues. V gave up 5 bases and J gave up 0 bases, with 16 bases separating them. TCRdb passed the reads through MiXCR, listing each CDR3 protein once. The data contain roughly 110,000 distinct CDR3 sequences, over 25% of them singletons. A few counts support this clonotype. Its antigen is unidentified. Overall study results and limits: Frequencies of public TCR beta families were cumulated, and this identified carriers of CMV plus the relevant HLA. There were HLA-C-restricted CMV-specific TCR beta clonotypes dominating the ex vivo response.

This receptor was obtained from a human donor in good health (CMV status not recorded). Some clones in this sample may be carry-over from other donors' samples. The chain has TRBV6-1 and TRBJ1-2; tentatively, D is TRBD1 (6 bases). The sample consisted of CD8+ T cells from cultured PBMCs, taken from culture after CMV antigen stimulation. CDR3 amino acids: CASSPGGGQTNYGYTF. The CDR3 DNA follows: TGTGCCAGCAGTCCCGGGGGCGGACAGACTAACTATGGCTACACCTTC.